The rows below give T cell receptor beta chains drawn from one sample of a study of cytomegalovirus exposure and HLA in healthy donors. Assay: immunoSEQ multiplex PCR; the TCRdb copy retains only in-frame clones and omits some. The data hold around 91,000 clones, with more than 70% observed a single time. Specimen: PBMCs. The source is a male donor in good health and CMV-seropositive. CDR3s include the opening cysteine and the closing phenylalanine or tryptophan. A D gene is named only where the DNA matches it firmly. The size of a clone is reported for some rows only, either as once, few or many, or as a class for expanded clones.

V: TRBV5-1; D: .; size: few; J: TRBJ2-7; DNA: TGCGCCAGCAGCTTGTCAGGGATCGCCTCCTACGAGCAGTACTTC; CDR3: CASSLSGIASYEQYF
V: TRBV6-5; D: .; size: .; J: TRBJ2-1; DNA: TGTGCCAGCAGTTTTTACAGGGGTGGAGGGTATAATGAGCAGTTCTTC; CDR3: CASSFYRGGGYNEQFF
V: TRBV27; D: TRBD1; size: .; J: TRBJ2-7; DNA: TGTGCCAGCAGTTTCGGGACAGGGATCTACGAGCAGTACTTC; CDR3: CASSFGTGIYEQYF
V: TRBV6-5; D: .; size: few; J: TRBJ2-1; DNA: TGTGCCAGCAGTCATGACAGGAGCTCCTACAATGAGCAGTTCTTC; CDR3: CASSHDRSSYNEQFF
V: TRBV29-1; D: TRBD1; size: .; J: TRBJ2-3; DNA: TGCAGCGTTAACGGACAGGTAGATGCAGATACGCAGTATTTT; CDR3: CSVNGQVDADTQYF
V: TRBV6-1; D: .; size: .; J: TRBJ2-7; DNA: TGTGCCAGCAGTGAAGATACAGGAACCTACGAGCAGTACTTC; CDR3: CASSEDTGTYEQYF
V: TRBV4-2; D: .; size: .; J: TRBJ2-5; DNA: TGTGCCAGCAGCCGGACTATACAAGAGACCCAGTACTTC; CDR3: CASSRTIQETQYF
V: TRBV9; D: TRBD2; size: .; J: TRBJ2-7; DNA: TGTGCCAGCAGCACTAGCGGGAGCACCTACGAGCAGTACTTC; CDR3: CASSTSGSTYEQYF
V: TRBV9; D: TRBD2; size: once; J: TRBJ2-3; DNA: TGTGCCAGCAGCGTAGAAGGTAGCGGGGGGGTCCCCCTCACAGATACGCAGTATTTT; CDR3: CASSVEGSGGVPLTDTQYF
V: TRBV28; D: TRBD2; size: .; J: TRBJ2-2; DNA: TGTGCCAGCAGCTCTTTTAGCGGGGGCCCGAACACCGGGGAGCTGTTTTTT; CDR3: CASSSFSGGPNTGELFF
V: TRBV10-3; D: .; size: few; J: TRBJ2-6; DNA: TGTGCCATCAGTGAGACGGACAGCTCTGGGGCCAACGTCCTGACTTTC; CDR3: CAISETDSSGANVLTF
V: TRBV5-6; D: .; size: few; J: TRBJ1-1; DNA: TGTGCCAGCAGCTTGGCGACAGTGAACACTGAAGCTTTCTTT; CDR3: CASSLATVNTEAFF
V: TRBV10-3; D: .; size: few; J: TRBJ1-5; DNA: TGTGCCATCGGCCGAAATCAGCCCCAGCATTTT; CDR3: CAIGRNQPQHF
V: TRBV6-1; D: TRBD2; size: .; J: TRBJ2-3; DNA: TGTGCCAGCAGGGGGACTAGCGGGGTAGGAGATACGCAGTATTTT; CDR3: CASRGTSGVGDTQYF
V: TRBV5-1; D: TRBD1; size: few; J: TRBJ2-6; DNA: TGCGCCAGCAGCTCCGATACCGGGACAGGGGGGGCTGGGGCCAACGTCCTGACTTTC; CDR3: CASSSDTGTGGAGANVLTF
V: TRBV10-1; D: TRBD2; size: .; J: TRBJ2-1; DNA: TGCGCCAGCCGAGAAGCGGGAGGGCCCCACAATGAGCAGTTCTTC; CDR3: CASREAGGPHNEQFF